This record looks at one T cell receptor beta chain sequence and its context. This sample stems from a study of blood T cell repertoires in COVID-19. Study-wide background: Nucleic acid was either cDNA or gDNA, and it came from T cells, B-cell-depleted T cells, or PBMCs.

V lost 10 bases and J 2 bases, leaving 16 bases between the germline ends. CDR1 and CDR2 from the germline V gene are SGHTS and YDEGEE. The CDR3 extends over 14 amino acids. The assay was immunoSEQ multiplex PCR, and TCRdb's table has in-frame clones only and misses some. This table holds about 230,000 clones, 65% to 90% found once. Participants' own reports of clinical history determined their cohort assignment. Cohort 3 donors were reported recovered after two negative PCRs, clearance, or symptom resolution. This clonotype was sampled from a man aged 18 to 29 who had recovered from COVID-19. This chain connects TRBV5-8 to TRBJ2-1, with D possibly being TRBD2 (6 bases). The sample consisted of PBMCs or T cells enriched from blood (not recorded which). CDR3 sequence: CAGRRSGAYNEQFF. The CDR3 DNA follows: TGTGCCGGACGTAGGTCGGGGGCCTACAATGAGCAGTTCTTC.